This TCR beta chain was documented in a study of metastatic and nonmetastatic thyroid tumors. Study information: Repertoire comparisons spanned blood and tumor or nodule tissue from malignant and benign thyroid patients.

V lost 3 bases and J lost 7, with 19 bases in between. Per the germline V gene, CDR1 is SQVTM and CDR2 is ANQGSEA. There are 15 residues in the CDR3. Thyroid surgery was performed in patients who had received no treatment beforehand. This clone has ten or more counts. The antigen is undetermined. Findings and caveats of the study: Malignant thyroid tumors reportedly exceeded benign nodules significantly in TCR beta diversity, with the difference appearing in blood and tumor.

Original processing methods: CDR3 differences across clinicopathological groups were used to build a distant-metastasis classifier for papillary thyroid cancer. Using MiXCR, TCRdb reanalyzed the PCR reads. The V and J calls come from TCRdb's annotation, not from the publication. The sample carries about 43,000 clones, roughly 3.2% recorded once. This sequence joins TRBV29-1 and TRBJ2-1; the D gene is possibly TRBD2 (6 bases). The specimen sequenced was blood. The TCR originated in a female donor with papillary thyroid cancer or a benign thyroid nodule (not recorded which). Some clones in this sample may be carry-over from other donors' samples. This chain's CDR3 is CSVELSAGLRNEQFF. The DNA of the CDR3 is TGCAGCGTTGAGTTGAGCGCGGGATTAAGAAATGAGCAGTTCTTC.